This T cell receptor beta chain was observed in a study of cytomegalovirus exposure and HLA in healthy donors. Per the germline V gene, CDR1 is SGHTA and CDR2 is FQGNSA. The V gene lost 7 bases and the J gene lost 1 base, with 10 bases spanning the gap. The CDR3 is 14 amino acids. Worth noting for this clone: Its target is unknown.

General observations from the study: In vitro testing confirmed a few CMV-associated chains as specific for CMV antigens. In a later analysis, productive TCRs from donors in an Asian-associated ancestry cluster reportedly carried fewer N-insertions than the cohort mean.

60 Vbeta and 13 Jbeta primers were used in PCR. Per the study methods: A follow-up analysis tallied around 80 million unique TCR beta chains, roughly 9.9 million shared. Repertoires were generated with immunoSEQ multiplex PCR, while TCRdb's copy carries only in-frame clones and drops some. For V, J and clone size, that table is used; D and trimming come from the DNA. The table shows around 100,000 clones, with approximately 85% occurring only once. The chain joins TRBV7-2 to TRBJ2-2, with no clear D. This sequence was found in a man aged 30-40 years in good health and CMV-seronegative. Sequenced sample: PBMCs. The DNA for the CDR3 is TGTGCCAGCAAAGACACCTTGAACACCGGGGAGCTGTTTTTT. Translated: CASKDTLNTGELFF.